These T cell receptor beta chains were read from a single sample in a study of blood T cell repertoires in COVID-19. Profiling relied on immunoSEQ multiplex PCR, and the TCRdb table lists in-frame clones only, not all of them. This sample carries 150,000 to 200,000 clones, around four fifths of them seen once, and the ten largest clones take approximately 0.9%. The sequenced sample consisted of peripheral blood. The source is a man aged 55 to 70 with COVID-19, enrolled during active disease. Each CDR3 is given with its conserved first and last residue. The D gene is left open where the match is weak. The listing skips clone size in some rows; elsewhere it reads once, few, many or a size class.

abundance	v_gene	d_gene	j_gene	CDR3nt	CDR3aa
-	TRBV2	-	TRBJ1-1	TGTGCCAGCAGGCCTCGATCCGGGACTGAAGCTTTCTTT	CASRPRSGTEAFF
many	TRBV12-3/TRBV12-4	TRBD1	TRBJ1-2	TGTGCCAGCATTTCGACAGGGGCGTATGGCTACACCTTC	CASISTGAYGYTF
-	TRBV29-1	TRBD1	TRBJ1-2	TGCAGCGTGGGGACAGGAACTAACTATGGCTACACCTTC	CSVGTGTNYGYTF
few	TRBV7-2	-	TRBJ2-2	TGTGCCAGCAGCTTAGAGGCAGGGGCGGGGGAGCTGTTTTTT	CASSLEAGAGELFF
once	TRBV7-2	-	TRBJ2-2	TGTGCCAGCAGAGGACAGTCGAACACCGGGGAGCTGTTTTTT	CASRGQSNTGELFF
-	TRBV7-8	TRBD1	TRBJ2-2	TGTGCCAGCAGCCCCTCGACAGGGTGGAACACCGGGGAGCTGTTTTTT	CASSPSTGWNTGELFF
-	TRBV28	-	TRBJ1-5	TGTGCCAGCAGTCCTACCTTGGATCAGCCCCAGCATTTT	CASSPTLDQPQHF
-	TRBV5-5	-	TRBJ1-1	TGTGCCAGCAGCTTGCTACTTGCTAACACTGAAGCTTTCTTT	CASSLLLANTEAFF
-	TRBV28	-	TRBJ1-2	TGTGCCAGCAGCCCGGGACACCTTAAGGGCTACACCTTC	CASSPGHLKGYTF
-	TRBV5-1	-	TRBJ1-6	TGCGCCAGCAGCTCCGGGGACGGGGGGTATTCACCCCTCCACTTT	CASSSGDGGYSPLHF
-	TRBV7-9	TRBD2	TRBJ2-7	TGTGCCAGCAGCCCACAGATAACTAGCGGGAGTACCCACGAGCAGTACTTC	CASSPQITSGSTHEQYF
-	TRBV7-9	TRBD1	TRBJ1-1	TGTGCCAGCAGCGACTGGACAGGGGGCGGTGGTGACACTGAAGCTTTCTTT	CASSDWTGGGGDTEAFF
-	TRBV19	TRBD1	TRBJ1-5	TGTGCCAGTAGTACACTGGACAGGGGTCAGTATCAGCCCCAGCATTTT	CASSTLDRGQYQPQHF
-	TRBV10-3	-	TRBJ2-6	TGTGCCACCGGACAGAGTTTTATCTCTGGGGCCAACGTCCTGACTTTC	CATGQSFISGANVLTF
-	TRBV2	TRBD1	TRBJ1-4	TGTGCCAGCAATGGCGGGACAGGGAGCGAAAAACTGTTTTTT	CASNGGTGSEKLFF
once	TRBV18	-	TRBJ2-1	TGTGCCAGCTCACCACCGGTGGGGCCAAACGCCAAGCAGTTCTTC	CASSPPVGPNAKQFF
-	TRBV30	TRBD1	TRBJ1-2	TGTGCCTGGAGTCTGAACAGGGGTGGCTACACCTTC	CAWSLNRGGYTF
few	TRBV3-1/TRBV3-2	TRBD2	TRBJ2-1	TGTGCCAGCAGTCGGGGGGGTGAGCAGTTCTTC	CASSRGGEQFF
-	TRBV28	TRBD2	TRBJ2-1	TGTGCCAGCAGTTACCCTCTGACTTGGACTAGCGGGCCGTCCTACAATGAGCAGTTCTTC	CASSYPLTWTSGPSYNEQFF
-	TRBV7-2	-	TRBJ1-5	TGTGCCAGCAGCTTACCGGGACAGCCCCAGCATTTT	CASSLPGQPQHF
-	TRBV29-1	-	TRBJ2-5	TGCAGCCCTGAGGAGAGGGCCGGGGAGACCCAGTACTTC	CSPEERAGETQYF
-	TRBV2	TRBD1	TRBJ1-2	TGTGCCAGCAGTGGAGGACAGGGAACCTATGGCTACACCTTC	CASSGGQGTYGYTF
-	TRBV9	-	TRBJ2-7	TGTGCCAGCAGCGTAGGGCTAGCTTCCTACGAGCAGTACTTC	CASSVGLASYEQYF
-	TRBV7-2	-	TRBJ2-5	TGTGCCAGCAGCCCCGGTTCTCTCCAAGAGACCCAGTACTTC	CASSPGSLQETQYF
-	TRBV7-2	-	TRBJ2-3	TGTGCCAGCAGTCTACAGTTTGAAGATACGCAGTATTTT	CASSLQFEDTQYF
-	TRBV19	TRBD2	TRBJ2-1	TGTGCCAGTAGTCCTAGCGGGTGGCAAAATGAGCAGTTCTTC	CASSPSGWQNEQFF
-	TRBV30	TRBD2	TRBJ2-3	TGTGCCTTGGCCCCGACTAGCGGGAGGGGAGATACGCAGTATTTT	CALAPTSGRGDTQYF
-	TRBV2	TRBD1	TRBJ1-5	TGTGCCAGCAGAGGAAGGACAGGGGGCAATCAGCCCCAGCATTTT	CASRGRTGGNQPQHF